The 21 T cell receptor beta chains below were found in one sample sequenced in a study of immune evolution from preneoplasia to lung adenocarcinoma (dated by TCRdb to about 2021). Libraries were made using the immunoSEQ multiplex PCR assay. TCRdb obtained this table from immuneACCESS and retained in-frame rearrangements with V and J assigned. These tables miss some clones; where compared with another copy, unresolved V genes account for less than half of the shortfall, and the remainder is unexplained. The table for this sample lists roughly 2,700 clones; 70% to 90% of them were counted only once. The ten largest clones capture 7.5% to 9% of the sample. Sequences were obtained from FFPE adjacent normal lung tissue. All receptors derive from a person aged 55-85 years with lung adenocarcinoma.

V gene TRBV10-3 combines with J gene TRBJ1-1, with D possibly being TRBD1 (6 bases). The CDR3 has 14 residues. The ends were cut back, 0 bases at V and 4 bases at J, with 9 bases in the middle. CDR1 is ENHRY and CDR2 is SYGVKD in the germline V gene. The CDR3: CAISESAGVTEAFF. CDR3 DNA sequence: TGTGCCATCAGTGAGTCGGCAGGGGTCACTGAAGCTTTCTTT.

The J gene is TRBJ2-5, the V gene TRBV9, with 12 bases that match TRBD2. V shed 4 bases, J shed 6 bases, and the junction held 10 bases outside the gene matches. This CDR3 has 16 amino acids. Germline V gene data show CDR1 as SGDLS and CDR2 as YYNGEE. The CDR3 is CASSPTSGGYVKTQYF. The CDR3 coding sequence is TGTGCCAGCAGCCCAACTAGCGGGGGGTATGTAAAGACCCAGTACTTC.

The chain recombines TRBV19 with TRBJ1-2; 9 nucleotides agree with TRBD1. CDR3 length: 17 amino acids. The V and J ends lost 3 bases and 0 bases, in that order; junction bases with no gene match: 8. Germline V lookup: CDR1 LNHDA, CDR2 SQIVND (reference sequence). CDR3 bases: TGTGCCAGTAGTATCGAGGACAGGGGTCGAGCTAACTATGGCTACACCTTC. Its translation is CASSIEDRGRANYGYTF.

The V gene is TRBV6-1, the J gene TRBJ2-7, with D maybe TRBD2 (5 bases). The CDR3 loop spans 15 amino acids. The germline V and J ends were trimmed by 7 bases and 0 bases, with 16 bases remaining between them. CDR1 is MNHNS and CDR2 is SASEGT in the germline V gene. The CDR3 coding sequence is TGTGCCAGCATCCCAATGGAGGCCTCCTCCTACGAGCAGTACTTC. This translates into CASIPMEASSYEQYF.

This sequence joins TRBV2 and TRBJ1-5; 10 nucleotides align to TRBD1. Germline CDR1 SNHLY, CDR2 FYNNEI. After removal of 7 bases from V and 4 bases from J, the junction contained 10 bases not matched to a gene. The CDR3 length is 16 residues. CDR3 DNA: TGTGCCAGCACAGGGGGGACAGGGGATGGGAATCAGCCCCAGCATTTT. Protein: CASTGGTGDGNQPQHF.

V usage is TRBV2 and J usage is TRBJ2-1; 9 nucleotides match TRBD1. After removal of 7 bases from V and 4 bases from J, the junction contained 14 bases not matched to a gene. Germline CDR1 is SNHLY and CDR2 is FYNNEI. This CDR3 is 17 amino acids long. The CDR3 DNA follows: TGTGCCAGCACCACTATCGCCGGGACAGGGCGATACAATGAGCAGTTCTTC. This gives the protein CASTTIAGTGRYNEQFF.

V usage is TRBV7-2 and J usage is TRBJ2-7, with 8 bases aligning to TRBD2. V lost 5 bases, J lost 6 bases, and 6 bases stayed unmatched. The germline V gene encodes CDR1 SGHTA and CDR2 FQGNSA. The CDR3 spans 13 residues. The CDR3 DNA is TGTGCCAGCAGCAAACAGGGACTAGTCGAGCAGTACTTC. Protein sequence: CASSKQGLVEQYF.

The chain employs TRBV6-1 and TRBJ2-1; 7 bases line up with TRBD2. The trim removed 5 bases at V and 1 base at J, leaving 5 bases unmatched. CDR3 length equals 15 residues. Germline CDR1 MNHNS, CDR2 SASEGT. The CDR3 region is CASSSRGVSYNEQFF. CDR3 DNA sequence: TGTGCCAGCAGTTCACGGGGGGTTTCCTACAATGAGCAGTTCTTC.

The J gene is TRBJ2-5, the V gene TRBV5-1; 10 positions match TRBD2. CDR1 and CDR2 from the germline V gene are SGHRS and YFSETQ. The CDR3 is 15 residues long. The V segment lost 3 bases and the J segment 4 bases; nucleotides outside the gene matches: 6. This CDR3 is CASSSLAGPPETQYF. CDR3 in DNA: TGCGCCAGCAGCTCACTAGCGGGGCCCCCAGAGACCCAGTACTTC.

The chain carries TRBV7-3 and TRBJ2-5; TRBD2 matches at 12 bases. V gave up 5 bases and J gave up 5 bases; unmatched junction bases: 3. The CDR3 is made up of 14 amino acids. The germline gives CDR1 SGHTA, CDR2 FQGTGA. The CDR3 DNA is TGTGCCAGCAGCCACGGACTAGCGGGGGAGACCCAGTACTTC. This sequence encodes CASSHGLAGETQYF.

V gene TRBV30 combines with J gene TRBJ1-2; TRBD1 agrees at 9 bases. The CDR3 runs to 12 residues. Germline V gene lookup returns CDR1 GTSNPN and CDR2 SVGIG (reference sequence). The trim removed 8 bases at V and 8 bases at J, leaving 9 bases unmatched. Written as DNA, the CDR3 is TGTGCCGCAGACAGGGGGATGTGGGGCTACACCTTC. It translates to CAADRGMWGYTF.

V is TRBV30 and J is TRBJ1-1; a possible D gene is TRBD1 (5 bases). There are 14 residues in the CDR3. Per the germline V gene, CDR1 is GTSNPN and CDR2 is SVGIG (reference sequence). V was pared by 4 bases and J by 4 bases, with 16 bases between. The chain's CDR3 is CAWKKTVTSTEAFF. CDR3 DNA: TGTGCCTGGAAAAAGACAGTTACTTCCACTGAAGCTTTCTTT.

V and J are TRBV28 and TRBJ1-4; D is undetermined. The germline V gene has CDR1 MDHEN and CDR2 SYDVKM. V was clipped by 4 bases and J by 0 bases, with 9 bases between them. The CDR3 runs 15 residues. This chain's CDR3 is CASSSPWATNEKLFF. The CDR3 DNA reads as TGTGCCAGCAGTTCCCCCTGGGCAACTAATGAAAAACTGTTTTTT.

The chain employs TRBV2 and TRBJ2-6; D gene unclear. Germline values: CDR1 SNHLY, CDR2 FYNNEI. This CDR3 contains 13 residues. V lost 10 bases and J 4 bases, leaving 11 bases between the germline ends. In nucleotides, the CDR3 is TGTGCCACTGCCCCTGGGGGGGCCAACGTCCTGACTTTC. Translated, it gives CATAPGGANVLTF.

In its sample, this clone was seen once. The chain links TRBV11-2 to TRBJ2-3; no reliable D call. This CDR3 comprises 13 residues. V was trimmed by 4 bases and J by 5 bases, leaving 10 bases between them. Germline V lookup: CDR1 SGHAT, CDR2 FQNNGV. In DNA, the CDR3 is TGTGCCAGCAGCTACGACCCCTTAGATACGCAGTATTTT. Its translation is CASSYDPLDTQYF.

The CDR3 sequence is CSVDWQGTQYF. CDR3 bases: TGCAGTGTTGATTGGCAGGGGACCCAGTACTTC. This chain links TRBV20-1 with TRBJ2-5, with D possibly matching TRBD1 (5 bases). The CDR3 contains 11 residues. Trimming took 7 bases from V and 7 from J, leaving 13 bases between them. Germline V gene lookup returns CDR1 DFQATT and CDR2 SNEGSKA (reference sequence).

CDR3 nucleotide sequence: TGTGCCAGCAGGACAGGGGGCGCGGACTACGAGCAGTACTTC. This encodes CASRTGGADYEQYF. This rearrangement joins TRBV6-1 to TRBJ2-7; 10 nucleotides match TRBD1. The CDR3 totals 14 residues. V dropped 6 bases and J dropped 3; count of bases not matched to a gene: 5. CDR1 and CDR2 from the germline V gene are MNHNS and SASEGT.

The sample holds a few counts of this clone. The J gene is TRBJ2-7, the V gene TRBV29-1; D gene unclear. The germline V gene has CDR1 SQVTM and CDR2 ANQGSEA. The V and J ends lost 4 bases and 5 bases respectively, with 6 bases between them. The CDR3 runs 10 residues. This chain's CDR3 is CSVVQHEQYF. CDR3 bases: TGCAGCGTTGTACAGCACGAGCAGTACTTC.

This clone was seen just once. The genes are TRBV6-5 and TRBJ2-7; TRBD1 or TRBD2 may be the D gene (5 bases each). The germline V and J ends were trimmed by 2 bases and 4 bases, with 15 bases remaining between them. The CDR3 extends over 15 amino acids. Germline values: CDR1 MNHEY, CDR2 SVGAGI. CDR3: CASSYTQRGGYEQYF. CDR3 DNA sequence: TGTGCCAGCAGTTACACCCAGAGGGGTGGGTACGAGCAGTACTTC.

The CDR3 protein is CASSFGTYTDTQYF. As DNA, the CDR3 is TGTGCCAGCAGTTTCGGGACTTACACAGATACGCAGTATTTT. The genes are TRBV28 and TRBJ2-3; a weak D match, TRBD2 (6 bases). The germline V gene encodes CDR1 MDHEN and CDR2 SYDVKM. The CDR3 consists of 14 residues. Trimming pared 3 bases from V and 2 bases from J, leaving 9 bases between.

The CDR3 DNA reads TGTGCCAGCAGCTTAGCGACATATGCGAACACCGGGGAGCTGTTTTTT. Translated, it gives CASSLATYANTGELFF. This sequence joins TRBV11-2 and TRBJ2-2; D not certain. There are 16 residues in the CDR3. V was cut by 1 base and J by 0 bases, with 9 bases left in between. Germline V lookup: CDR1 SGHAT, CDR2 FQNNGV.